This T cell receptor (beta chain) was documented in a study of early T cells in non-severe SARS-CoV-2 infection. Study information: Sequenced bulk RNA came from whole blood that was unsorted, and chains were unpaired. Notes on the study in general: The matching step, a VDJdb search, favored anti-spike CD8 responses and missed private and CD4 specificities.

This clonotype was picked up a small number of times. As yet, its antigen is unknown. Researchers tagged individual cDNA molecules with unique molecular identifiers. TCRdb analysed the 5' RACE reads with MiXCR anew, one entry per CDR3 protein. The sample has some 82,000 distinct CDR3 sequences, approximately 12% seen once. The starting material was whole blood, obtained at baseline. This clonotype was sampled from an adult who was a healthcare worker with PCR-confirmed SARS-CoV-2 infection or an uninfected control (not recorded which).

DNA of the CDR3: TGTGCCAGCAGCCTGACCGGGACCCCGGCGGAGCAGTACTTC. It specifies CASSLTGTPAEQYF. J is TRBJ2-7 and V is TRBV11-2; D is tentatively TRBD1 or TRBD2 (5 bases each). Germline V gene lookup returns CDR1 SGHAT and CDR2 FQNNGV. V shed 5 bases and J shed 7 bases, with 18 bases lying between them. This CDR3 contains 14 residues. The variable domain in full, with the rest retrieved from reference TRBV11-2 and TRBJ2-7, is EAGVAQSPRYKIIEKRQSVAFWCNPISGHATLYWYQQILGQGPKLLIQFQNNGVVDDSQLPKDRFSAERLKGVDSTLKIQPAKLEDSAVYLCASSLTGTPAEQYFGPGTRLTVT.